The present T cell receptor (beta chain) was sequenced within a study of post-analysis software for immune sequencing data. This CDR3 spans 16 amino acids. Per germline, CDR1 SEHNR and CDR2 FQNEAQ (reference sequence). The J segment lost 0 bases and the V segment lost 5 bases, leaving 6 bases of the junction unmatched. On this clonotype itself: Its antigen is as yet unknown.

Researchers reported that TCR beta cDNA libraries carried unique molecular identifiers. Researchers reported 550,000 or so cDNA molecules coming from approximately 1 to 10 million T cells. TCRdb re-called the PCR reads through MiXCR, storing one row per CDR3 protein. This table holds hundreds of thousands of distinct CDR3 sequences, approximately 60% found once. Whole-study findings and limits: Controls had significantly higher normalized Chao1 diversity than multiple sclerosis patients. Patients showed TRBV5-6, TRBV5-1 and TRBV20-1 among five TRBV segments more frequent than in controls.

The sequence was collected from a girl under 10 years old with multiple sclerosis. Sequences were obtained from blood. The rearrangement links TRBV7-9 to TRBJ2-1, with 8 bases identical to TRBD1. The CDR3 DNA sequence: TGTGCCAGCAGCCTATCCGGGACAGGCTCCTACAATGAGCAGTTCTTC. The encoded protein is CASSLSGTGSYNEQFF.